This entry lists 8 T cell receptor beta chains sequenced from one sample in a study of shared clonotypes between healthy human individuals. Clones were read by immunoSEQ multiplex PCR, and TCRdb kept only the in-frame ones, dropping some. The repertoire includes over 850,000 clones, around three quarters of them detected once, and 0.5% to 0.6% sits in the top ten. Material for sequencing was memory CD4+ T cells from PBMCs. The subset denotes: CD45RA-negative fraction. These receptors all come from a man between 18 and 29 years old in good health. Some clones in this sample may be carry-over from other donors' samples.

The chain uses TRBV5-1 and TRBJ2-5, with TRBD1 matching over 11 bases. The CDR3 length is 17 residues. Germline CDR1 SGHRS, CDR2 YFSETQ. V lost 4 bases, J lost 5 bases, and 13 bases stayed unmatched. The CDR3 coding sequence is TGCGCCAGCAGCCCGACTCCATCCGGGACAGGGGGGGAGACCCAGTACTTC. This gives the protein CASSPTPSGTGGETQYF.

CDR3 amino acids: CACRTRASGANVLTF. The CDR3 DNA sequence: TGTGCCTGTCGGACAAGGGCTTCGGGGGCCAACGTCCTGACTTTC. This chain links TRBV30 with TRBJ2-6; D is perhaps TRBD1 (5 bases). The CDR3 is made up of 15 amino acids. Germline V gene lookup returns CDR1 GTSNPN and CDR2 SVGIG (reference sequence). Between the trimmed V and J ends, which lost 6 bases and 4 bases, there was a span of 16 bases.

There are a few counts of this clone. The gene calls are TRBV30 and TRBJ1-2; weak D call: TRBD1 (5 bases). In germline, CDR1 is GTSNPN, CDR2 SVGIG (reference sequence). CDR3 length equals 11 residues. V lost 4 bases to trimming and J lost 8 bases, with 11 bases between them. The CDR3 sequence: CAWTDSWGYTF. The CDR3 coding sequence is TGTGCCTGGACCGACAGCTGGGGCTACACCTTC.

This rearrangement joins TRBV2 to TRBJ1-2; D perhaps matches TRBD1 (5 bases). Germline V gives CDR1 SNHLY, CDR2 FYNNEI. Trimming removed 6 bases from V and 2 bases from J, with 13 bases in between. This CDR3 is built from 14 residues. The CDR3 protein is CASRDEGTNYGYTF. The CDR3 DNA sequence: TGTGCCAGCAGGGATGAGGGGACCAACTATGGCTACACCTTC.

On this clone itself: This specimen includes other DNA sequences encoding the same CDR3. J is TRBJ1-3 and V is TRBV6-5; tentative D call: TRBD1 (6 bases). The CDR3 loop spans 15 amino acids. The ends were cut back, 0 bases at V and 2 bases at J, with 8 bases in the middle. Germline lookup yields CDR1 MNHEY and CDR2 SVGAGI. In DNA form, the CDR3 reads TGTGCCAGCAGTTACTCGACAGGTGCTGGAAACACCATATATTTT. This translates into CASSYSTGAGNTIYF.

V and J are TRBV5-1 and TRBJ1-5, with D perhaps matching TRBD1 (5 bases). The V gene's germline CDR1 is SGHRS and CDR2 YFSETQ. The CDR3 loop spans 17 amino acids. Deletions cut 2 bases from V and 2 bases from J, with 17 bases between. The CDR3 here is CASSLSLVGVGNQPQHF. CDR3 nucleotide sequence: TGCGCCAGCAGCTTAAGTCTTGTAGGGGTAGGCAATCAGCCCCAGCATTTT.

This clone was seen just once. The J gene is TRBJ2-7, the V gene TRBV7-3; 7 nucleotides agree with TRBD1. CDR1 SGHTA and CDR2 FQGTGA come from the germline V gene. V was pared by 1 base and J by 6 bases, with 0 bases of the junction left unmatched. The CDR3 is made up of 12 amino acids. DNA of the CDR3: TGTGCCAGCAGCTTAAGACAGGGCGAGCAGTACTTC. The encoded protein is CASSLRQGEQYF.

The V call is TRBV7-6, the J call TRBJ2-1; TRBD2 matches at 7 bases. J lost 1 base, V lost 1 base, and 4 bases had no gene match. The germline gives CDR1 SGHVS, CDR2 FNYEAQ. The CDR3 is 16 residues long. CDR3 sequence (DNA): TGTGCCAGCAGCTTAGAAGCGGGAAGTTCCTACAATGAGCAGTTCTTC. This encodes CASSLEAGSSYNEQFF.